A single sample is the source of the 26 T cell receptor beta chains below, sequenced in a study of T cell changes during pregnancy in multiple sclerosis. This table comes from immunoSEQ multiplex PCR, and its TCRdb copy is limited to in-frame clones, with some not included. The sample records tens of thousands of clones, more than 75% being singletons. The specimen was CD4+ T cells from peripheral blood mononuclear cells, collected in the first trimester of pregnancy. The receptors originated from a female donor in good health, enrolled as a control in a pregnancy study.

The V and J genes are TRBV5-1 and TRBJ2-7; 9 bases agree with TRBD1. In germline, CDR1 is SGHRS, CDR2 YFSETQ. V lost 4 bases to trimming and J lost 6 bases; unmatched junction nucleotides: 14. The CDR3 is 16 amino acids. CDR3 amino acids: CASSTTGGVSSLEQYF. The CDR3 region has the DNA TGCGCCAGCAGCACAACAGGGGGCGTCTCCTCTCTCGAGCAGTACTTC. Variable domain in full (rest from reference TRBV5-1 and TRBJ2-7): KAGVTQTPRYLIKTRGQQVTLSCSPISGHRSVSWYQQTPGQGLQFLFEYFSETQRNKGNFPGRFSGRQFSNSRSEMNVSTLELGDSALYLCASSTTGGVSSLEQYFGPGTRLTVT.

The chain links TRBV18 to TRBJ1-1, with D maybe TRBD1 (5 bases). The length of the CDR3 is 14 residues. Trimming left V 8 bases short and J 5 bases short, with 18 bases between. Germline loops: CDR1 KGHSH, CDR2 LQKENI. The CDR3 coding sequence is TGTGCCAGCACTACAGGAAACGAACAAACTGAAGCTTTCTTT. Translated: CASTTGNEQTEAFF.

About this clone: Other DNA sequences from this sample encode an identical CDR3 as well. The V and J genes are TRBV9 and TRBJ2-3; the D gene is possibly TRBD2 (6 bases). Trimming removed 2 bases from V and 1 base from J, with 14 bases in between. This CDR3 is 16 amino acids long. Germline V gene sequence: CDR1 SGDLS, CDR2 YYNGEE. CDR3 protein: CASSVGGGGGTDTQYF. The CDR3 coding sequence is TGTGCCAGCAGCGTGGGGGGAGGAGGGGGCACAGATACGCAGTATTTT.

In nucleotides, the CDR3 is TGTGCCAGCAGCGCCGGGGAGACCCAGTACTTC. Protein: CASSAGETQYF. This chain links TRBV9 with TRBJ2-5; D call uncertain. The CDR3 consists of 11 residues. The V end was cut by 3 bases, the J end by 5 bases, with 5 bases between. Germline CDR1 is SGDLS and CDR2 is YYNGEE. Full variable domain (missing parts from reference TRBV9 and TRBJ2-5): DSGVTQTPKHLITATGQRVTLRCSPRSGDLSVYWYQQSLDQGLQFLIQYYNGEERAKGNILERFSAQQFPDLHSELNLSSLELGDSALYFCASSAGETQYFGPGTRLLVL.

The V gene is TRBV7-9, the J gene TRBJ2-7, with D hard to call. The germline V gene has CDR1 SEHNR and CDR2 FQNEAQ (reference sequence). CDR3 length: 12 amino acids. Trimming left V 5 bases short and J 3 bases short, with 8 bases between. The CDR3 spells CASSGYSYEQYF. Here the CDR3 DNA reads TGTGCCAGCAGCGGCTACAGCTACGAGCAGTACTTC. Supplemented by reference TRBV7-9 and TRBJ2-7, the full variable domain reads DTGVSQNPRHKITKRGQNVTFRCDPISEHNRLYWYRQTLGQGPEFLTYFQNEAQLEKSRLLSDRFSAERPKGSFSTLEIQRTEQGDSAMYLCASSGYSYEQYFGPGTRLTVT.

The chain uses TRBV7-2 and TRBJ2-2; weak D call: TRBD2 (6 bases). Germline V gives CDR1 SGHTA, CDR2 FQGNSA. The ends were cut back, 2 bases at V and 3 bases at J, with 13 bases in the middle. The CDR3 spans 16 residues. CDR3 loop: CASSLRPEGYTGELFF. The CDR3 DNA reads TGTGCCAGCAGCTTACGTCCGGAGGGATACACCGGGGAGCTGTTTTTT.

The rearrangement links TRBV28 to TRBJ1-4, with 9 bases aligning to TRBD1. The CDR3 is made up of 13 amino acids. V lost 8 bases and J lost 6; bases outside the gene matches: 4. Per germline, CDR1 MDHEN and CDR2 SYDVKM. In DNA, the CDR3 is TGTGCCAGCTCCGGGACAGGGCATGAAAAACTGTTTTTT. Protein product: CASSGTGHEKLFF.

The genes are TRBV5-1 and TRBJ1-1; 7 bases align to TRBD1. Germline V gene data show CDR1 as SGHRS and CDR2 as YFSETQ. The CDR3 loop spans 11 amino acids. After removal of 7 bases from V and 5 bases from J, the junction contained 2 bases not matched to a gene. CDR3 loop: CASQGGTEAFF. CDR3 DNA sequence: TGCGCCAGCCAGGGGGGAACTGAAGCTTTCTTT.

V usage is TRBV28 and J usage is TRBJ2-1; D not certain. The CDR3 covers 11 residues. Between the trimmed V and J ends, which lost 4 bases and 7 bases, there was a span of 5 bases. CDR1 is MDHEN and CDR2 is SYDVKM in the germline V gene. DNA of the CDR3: TGTGCCAGCAGTTCCCCGAATGAGCAGTTCTTC. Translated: CASSSPNEQFF.

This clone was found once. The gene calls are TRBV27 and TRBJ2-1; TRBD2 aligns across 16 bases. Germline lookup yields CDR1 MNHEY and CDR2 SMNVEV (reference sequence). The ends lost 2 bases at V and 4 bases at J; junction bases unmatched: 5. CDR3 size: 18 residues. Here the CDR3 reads CASSLRGTSGRGYNEQFF. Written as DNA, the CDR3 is TGTGCCAGCAGTTTAAGGGGGACTAGCGGGAGGGGTTACAATGAGCAGTTCTTC.

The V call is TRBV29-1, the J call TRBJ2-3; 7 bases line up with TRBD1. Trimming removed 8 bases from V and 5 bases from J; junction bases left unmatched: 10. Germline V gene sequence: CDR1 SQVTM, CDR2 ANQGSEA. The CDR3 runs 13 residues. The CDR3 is CSTFWTGQDTQYF. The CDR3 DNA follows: TGCAGCACATTTTGGACAGGACAAGATACGCAGTATTTT.

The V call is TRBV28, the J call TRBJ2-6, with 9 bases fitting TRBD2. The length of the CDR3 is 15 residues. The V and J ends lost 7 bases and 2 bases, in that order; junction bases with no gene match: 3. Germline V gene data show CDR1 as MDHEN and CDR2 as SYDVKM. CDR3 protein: CASTSGDTGANVLTF. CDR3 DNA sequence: TGTGCCAGCACTAGCGGGGATACTGGGGCCAACGTCCTGACTTTC.

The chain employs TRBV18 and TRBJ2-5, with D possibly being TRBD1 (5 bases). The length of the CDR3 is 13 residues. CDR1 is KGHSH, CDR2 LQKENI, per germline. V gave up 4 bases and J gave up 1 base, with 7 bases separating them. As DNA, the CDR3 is TGTGCCAGCTCACGGGGCAGCCAAGAGACCCAGTACTTC. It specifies CASSRGSQETQYF. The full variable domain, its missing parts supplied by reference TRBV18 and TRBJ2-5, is NAGVMQNPRHLVRRRGQEARLRCSPMKGHSHVYWYRQLPEEGLKFMVYLQKENIIDESGMPKERFSAEFPKEGPSILRIQQVVRGDSAAYFCASSRGSQETQYFGPGTRLLVL.

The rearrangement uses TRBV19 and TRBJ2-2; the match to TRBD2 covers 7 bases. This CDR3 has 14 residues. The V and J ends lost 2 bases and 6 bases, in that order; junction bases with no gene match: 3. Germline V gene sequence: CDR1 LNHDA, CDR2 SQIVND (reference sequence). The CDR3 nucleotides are TGTGCCAGTAGTATACGGGGGGTCGCCGGGGAGCTGTTTTTT. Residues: CASSIRGVAGELFF.

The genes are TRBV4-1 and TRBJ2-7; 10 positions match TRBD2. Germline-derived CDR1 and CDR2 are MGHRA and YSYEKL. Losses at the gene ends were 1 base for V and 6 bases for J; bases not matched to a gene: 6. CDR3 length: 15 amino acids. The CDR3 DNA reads TGCGCCAGCAGCCAAGTGATAGCGGGAGGTGGCGAGCAGTACTTC. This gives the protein CASSQVIAGGGEQYF.

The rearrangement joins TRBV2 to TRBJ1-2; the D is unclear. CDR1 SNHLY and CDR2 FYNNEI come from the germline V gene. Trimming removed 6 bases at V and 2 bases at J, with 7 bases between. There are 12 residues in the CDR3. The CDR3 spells CASSPGNYGYTF. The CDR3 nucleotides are TGTGCCAGCAGCCCGGGGAACTATGGCTACACCTTC.

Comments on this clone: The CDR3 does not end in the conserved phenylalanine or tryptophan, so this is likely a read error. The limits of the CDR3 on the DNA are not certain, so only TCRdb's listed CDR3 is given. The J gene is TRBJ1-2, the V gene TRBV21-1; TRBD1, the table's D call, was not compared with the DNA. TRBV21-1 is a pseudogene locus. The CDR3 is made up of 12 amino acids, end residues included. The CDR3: CATPPRDRSLSV.

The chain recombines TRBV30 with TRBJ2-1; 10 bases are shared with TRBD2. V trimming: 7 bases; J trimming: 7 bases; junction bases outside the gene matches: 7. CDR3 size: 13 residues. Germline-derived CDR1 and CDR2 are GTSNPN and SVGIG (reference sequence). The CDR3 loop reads CAYSGGSENEQFF. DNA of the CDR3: TGTGCCTATAGCGGGGGGAGTGAGAATGAGCAGTTCTTC.

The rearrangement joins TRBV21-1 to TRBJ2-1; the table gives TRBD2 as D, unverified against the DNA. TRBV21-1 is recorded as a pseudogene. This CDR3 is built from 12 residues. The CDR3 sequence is CAGLSLGLTQFF. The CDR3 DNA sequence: TGTGCCGGCCTGAGCCTCGGACTCACCCAGTTCTTC.

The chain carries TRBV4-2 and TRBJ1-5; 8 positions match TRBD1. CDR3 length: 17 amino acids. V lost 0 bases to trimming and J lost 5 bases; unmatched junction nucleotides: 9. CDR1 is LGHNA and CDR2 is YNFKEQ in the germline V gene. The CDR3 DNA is TGTGCCAGCAGCCAAGATCCTTGGACAGGGTTTGATCAGCCCCAGCATTTT. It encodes CASSQDPWTGFDQPQHF.

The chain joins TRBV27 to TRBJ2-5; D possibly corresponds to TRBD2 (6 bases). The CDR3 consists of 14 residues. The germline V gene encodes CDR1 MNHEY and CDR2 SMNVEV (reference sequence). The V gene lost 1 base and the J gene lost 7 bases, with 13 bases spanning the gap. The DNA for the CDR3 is TGTGCCAGCAGTTTATTGGGGAGGCCCATGACCCAGTACTTC. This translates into CASSLLGRPMTQYF.

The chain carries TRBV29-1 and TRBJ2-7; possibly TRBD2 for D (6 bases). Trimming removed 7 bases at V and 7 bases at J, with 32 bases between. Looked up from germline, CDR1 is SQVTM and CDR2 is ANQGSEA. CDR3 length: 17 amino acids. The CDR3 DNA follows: TGCAGCGCTAACGGGGGTGGGGGTCGTTCTTATGTTGGAGAGCAGTACTTC. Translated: CSANGGGGRSYVGEQYF.

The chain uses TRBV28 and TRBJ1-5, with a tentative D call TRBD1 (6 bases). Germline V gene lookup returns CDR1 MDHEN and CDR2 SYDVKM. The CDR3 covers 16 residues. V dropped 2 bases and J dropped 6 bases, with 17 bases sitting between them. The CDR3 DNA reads TGTGCCAGCAGTTTAGCCGGGCAGGGGCCAGGTCAGCCCCAGCATTTT. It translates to CASSLAGQGPGQPQHF.

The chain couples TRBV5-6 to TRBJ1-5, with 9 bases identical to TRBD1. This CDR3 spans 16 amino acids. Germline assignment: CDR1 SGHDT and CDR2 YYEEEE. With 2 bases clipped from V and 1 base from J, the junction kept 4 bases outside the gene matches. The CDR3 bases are TGTGCCAGCAGCTTACAGGGGGCGCGAAGCAATCAGCCCCAGCATTTT. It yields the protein CASSLQGARSNQPQHF.

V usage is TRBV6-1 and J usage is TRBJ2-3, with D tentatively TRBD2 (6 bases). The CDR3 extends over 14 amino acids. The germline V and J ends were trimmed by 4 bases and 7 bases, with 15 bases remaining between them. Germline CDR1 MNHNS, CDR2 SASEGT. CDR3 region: CASSGGGAGHTQYF. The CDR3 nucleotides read TGTGCCAGCAGTGGAGGCGGGGCTGGACATACGCAGTATTTT.

The CDR3 protein is CASKMTGSDTGELFF. CDR3 bases: TGTGCCAGCAAGATGACAGGGTCTGACACCGGGGAGCTGTTTTTT. J is TRBJ2-2 and V is TRBV2; 7 nucleotides align to TRBD1. V shed 7 bases, J shed 3 bases, and the junction held 8 bases outside the gene matches. Germline-derived CDR1 and CDR2 are SNHLY and FYNNEI. There are 15 residues in the CDR3.